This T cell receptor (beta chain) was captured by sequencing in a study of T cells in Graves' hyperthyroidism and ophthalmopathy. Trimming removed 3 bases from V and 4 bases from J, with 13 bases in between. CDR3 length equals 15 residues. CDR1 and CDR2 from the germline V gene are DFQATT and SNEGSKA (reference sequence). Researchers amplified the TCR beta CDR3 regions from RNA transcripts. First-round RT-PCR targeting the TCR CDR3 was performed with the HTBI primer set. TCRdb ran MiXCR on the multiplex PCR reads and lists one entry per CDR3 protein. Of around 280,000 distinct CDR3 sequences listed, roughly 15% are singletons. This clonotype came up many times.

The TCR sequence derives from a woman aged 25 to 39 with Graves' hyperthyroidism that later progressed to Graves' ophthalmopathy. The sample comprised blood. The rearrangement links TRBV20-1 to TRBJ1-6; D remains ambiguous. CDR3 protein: CSARAGRTYNSPLHF. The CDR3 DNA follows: TGCAGTGCTAGGGCCGGCAGGACTTATAATTCACCCCTCCACTTT.